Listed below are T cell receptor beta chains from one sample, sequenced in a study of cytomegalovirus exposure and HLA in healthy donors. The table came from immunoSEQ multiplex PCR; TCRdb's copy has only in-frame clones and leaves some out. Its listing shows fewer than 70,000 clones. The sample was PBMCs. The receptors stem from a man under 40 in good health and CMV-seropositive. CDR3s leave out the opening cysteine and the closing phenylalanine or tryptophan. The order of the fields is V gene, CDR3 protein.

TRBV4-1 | ASSQEYPTDTQY
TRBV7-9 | ASSPRTGRDTDTQY
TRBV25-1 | ASTDSVLETQY
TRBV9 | ASSVEAGLAGGPAGELF
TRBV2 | ASSGTVGGEAF
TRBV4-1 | ASSPHTSGGRSTDTQY
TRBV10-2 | ASSNRAIQETQY
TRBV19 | ASSMDINYGYT
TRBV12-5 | ASVPDSSYEQY
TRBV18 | ASSTSSGMTF
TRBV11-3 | ASRSPGVHGELF
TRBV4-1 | ASSPGTSGQYEQY
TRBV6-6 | ASSSRSNPDTQY
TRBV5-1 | ASRTFAENIQY
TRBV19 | ASGGGVNQPQH
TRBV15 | ATSIGRGYNEQF
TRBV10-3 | AIRTQGNADTQY
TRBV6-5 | ASFSGALKF
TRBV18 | ASSPPSGQKDYEQY
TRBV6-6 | ASSLLSGVSQPQH
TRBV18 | ASSQGQGLDTQY
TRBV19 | ASSRAHTIY
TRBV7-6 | ASSFLADSGNTIY
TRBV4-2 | ASSQGLAGEGGETQY
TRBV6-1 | ASSEGTGGAYEQY
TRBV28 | ASRRQGAKEQY
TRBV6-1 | ASSEPGQGLVKLF
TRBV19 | ASREQFMNTEAF
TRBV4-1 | ASSRGGLAGSDNEQF
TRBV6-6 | ASSIDRANTEAF
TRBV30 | AWLTGGAGYT